This entry lists 16 T cell receptor beta chains sequenced from one sample in a study of cytomegalovirus exposure and HLA in healthy donors. PCR primers comprised 60 Vbeta and 13 Jbeta primers. Profiling relied on immunoSEQ multiplex PCR, and the TCRdb table lists in-frame clones only, not all of them. Seen here are roughly 150,000 clones, roughly 76% observed once, and the top ten hold approximately 2.1%. Sequenced material: PBMCs. Receptors were obtained from a male donor in good health and CMV-seronegative.

This chain joins TRBV5-1 and TRBJ1-3; possibly TRBD1 for D (5 bases). The CDR3 sequence is 15 residues long. Between the trimmed V and J ends, which lost 6 bases and 4 bases, there was a span of 17 bases. Germline V lookup: CDR1 SGHRS, CDR2 YFSETQ. CDR3 nucleotides: TGCGCCAGCACCGACGGGGGGGGATCCGGAAACACCATATATTTT. This codes for CASTDGGGSGNTIYF. Complete variable domain (other parts from reference TRBV5-1 and TRBJ1-3): KAGVTQTPRYLIKTRGQQVTLSCSPISGHRSVSWYQQTPGQGLQFLFEYFSETQRNKGNFPGRFSGRQFSNSRSEMNVSTLELGDSALYLCASTDGGGSGNTIYFGEGSWLTVV.

The V call is TRBV6-5, the J call TRBJ2-7, with 7 nucleotides matching TRBD1. CDR3 length: 14 residues. V trimming: 6 bases; J trimming: 2 bases; junction bases outside the gene matches: 7. CDR1 and CDR2 from the germline V gene are MNHEY and SVGAGI. The DNA of the CDR3 is TGTGCCAGCAGGGCACCGGGACAGCCCTACGAGCAGTACTTC. Amino acid sequence: CASRAPGQPYEQYF.

The chain couples TRBV7-6 to TRBJ1-2, with TRBD1 matching over 7 bases. The germline V gene has CDR1 SGHVS and CDR2 FNYEAQ. The V and J ends lost 2 bases and 5 bases, in that order; junction bases with no gene match: 8. The CDR3 is 15 residues long. The CDR3 DNA reads as TGTGCCAGCAGCTTAACGGGACAGAGAGGTTATGGCTACACCTTC. This translates into CASSLTGQRGYGYTF.

The gene calls are TRBV30 and TRBJ1-2, with 7 bases fitting TRBD1. CDR3 length: 13 residues. After removal of 3 bases from V and 4 bases from J, the junction contained 5 bases not matched to a gene. Germline V gene lookup returns CDR1 GTSNPN and CDR2 SVGIG (reference sequence). CDR3 DNA: TGTGCCTGGAGCTTACAGGGGACCTATGGCTACACCTTC. This encodes CAWSLQGTYGYTF.

The chain combines TRBV2 with TRBJ2-5, with TRBD2 matching 10 bases. This CDR3 has 16 amino acids. Trimming at V came to 6 bases and at J to 5 bases, leaving 12 bases not matched to a gene. CDR1 and CDR2 from the germline V gene are SNHLY and FYNNEI. CDR3 amino acids: CASSARLAGRRETQYF. The DNA of the CDR3 is TGTGCCAGCAGCGCCAGACTAGCGGGTCGCAGGGAGACCCAGTACTTC.

A single count supports this clone. The V and J genes are TRBV12-5 and TRBJ2-1, with D unclear. The CDR3 contains 11 residues. V was shortened by 10 bases and J by 6 bases, with 10 bases between the two germline ends. Germline CDR1 and CDR2: LGHNT and FRNRAP. CDR3 nucleotide sequence: TGTGCTACCCGTGTCGGCAATGAGCAGTTCTTC. Amino acids: CATRVGNEQFF.

This clone showed up just once. J is TRBJ2-7 and V is TRBV7-2; 9 bases line up with TRBD2. Germline lookup yields CDR1 SGHTA and CDR2 FQGNSA. The CDR3 runs to 16 residues. Unmatched junction bases numbered 14, after V lost 5 bases and J lost 6 bases. The CDR3 region has the DNA TGTGCCAGCAGCCCGGAACCGGGACTAGCAGTTCGCGAGCAGTACTTC. This translates into CASSPEPGLAVREQYF.

The chain links TRBV27 to TRBJ2-7; 8 bases line up with TRBD2. Per the germline V gene, CDR1 is MNHEY and CDR2 is SMNVEV (reference sequence). Trimming took 8 bases from V and 3 from J; bases not matched to a gene: 3. The CDR3 is 12 residues long. The CDR3: CASRGGLYEQYF. CDR3 bases: TGTGCCAGCCGGGGGGGGCTCTACGAGCAGTACTTC.

This chain uses TRBV7-7 with TRBJ2-7, with 7 positions matching TRBD1. Germline CDR1 is SSHAT and CDR2 is FNYEAQ (reference sequence). The CDR3 totals 12 residues. As DNA, the CDR3 is TGTGCTAGCTGGTTGACAGGGAACGAGCAGTACTTC. This gives the protein CASWLTGNEQYF.

Only a few counts were recorded for this clone. The gene calls are TRBV7-6 and TRBJ1-2; TRBD1 matches 9 bases. This CDR3 contains 15 residues. Losses at the gene ends were 5 bases for V and 7 bases for J; bases not matched to a gene: 11. Germline V CDR1 and CDR2: SGHVS, FNYEAQ. DNA for the CDR3: TGTGCCAGCAGCCCCATGAACAGGGGGCTTGCTGGCTACACCTTC. This sequence encodes CASSPMNRGLAGYTF.

The CDR3 nucleotides read TGCGCCAGCAGCCCCGAAGGGGGAAAGGGGACTGAAGCTTTCTTT. Its protein product is CASSPEGGKGTEAFF. The chain is built from TRBV5-1 and TRBJ1-1; D is possibly TRBD1 (6 bases). The V gene's germline CDR1 is SGHRS and CDR2 YFSETQ. The CDR3 contains 15 residues. V lost 4 bases to trimming and J lost 5 bases, with 18 bases between them.

This clone was seen only once. J is TRBJ2-7 and V is TRBV21-1; the table calls TRBD1, which could not be checked here. TRBV21-1 is shown as a pseudogene. The CDR3 contains 15 residues. CDR3 in amino acids: CASSKPGESSYEQYF. Written as DNA, the CDR3 is TGTGCCAGCAGCAAACCAGGGGAAAGCTCCTACGAGCAGTACTTC.

This chain joins TRBV4-3 and TRBJ1-5; D unclear. The CDR3 consists of 18 residues. V was cut by 0 bases and J by 5 bases, with 20 bases left in between. Germline V gene lookup returns CDR1 LGHNA and CDR2 YSLEER. DNA of the CDR3: TGCGCCAGCAGCCAAGATCTTATGGTGGGAGTGTATGATCAGCCCCAGCATTTT. The encoded protein is CASSQDLMVGVYDQPQHF.

This clone showed up just a few times. The genes are TRBV6-6 and TRBJ1-2; D is unresolved. This CDR3 region has 14 residues. Germline V CDR1 and CDR2: MNHNY, SVGAGI (reference sequence). V shed 10 bases and J shed 5 bases, with 20 bases lying between them. This chain's CDR3 is CATRLARRPYGYTF. CDR3 DNA: TGTGCCACCCGCCTAGCCAGACGGCCGTATGGCTACACCTTC.

The chain recombines TRBV5-6 with TRBJ2-1; possible D gene TRBD2, 5 bases. The CDR3 has 13 amino acids. Trimming stripped 7 bases from V and 6 bases from J, with 14 bases between. Germline CDR1 reads SGHDT; CDR2 reads YYEEEE. This CDR3 reads CASWAWAGNEQFF. CDR3 bases: TGTGCCAGCTGGGCGTGGGCGGGCAATGAGCAGTTCTTC.

V and J are TRBV4-1 and TRBJ1-2; tentative D call: TRBD1 (5 bases). The CDR3 extends over 16 amino acids. Germline V gene lookup returns CDR1 MGHRA and CDR2 YSYEKL. Trimming removed 3 bases at V and 8 bases at J, with 22 bases between. CDR3 in amino acids: CASSHARGGGSGGYTF. CDR3 bases: TGCGCCAGCAGCCATGCGCGCGGTGGGGGGTCGGGGGGCTACACCTTC.